Listed here are 20 T cell receptor beta chains from one sample, sequenced in a study of monozygotic twins with inflammatory bowel disease (dated by TCRdb to the late 2010s). Library creation used 5' RACE. TCRdb shows the sequencer as Illumina HiSeq 2500. After TCRdb reprocessed the reads, each CDR3 protein sequence was kept as one row, without DNA. This sample's records show about 330,000 distinct CDR3 sequences. Around 2% of the sample is taken by the ten largest. Specimen: blood. The receptors were sampled from a human donor with ulcerative colitis or Crohn's disease, or a healthy co-twin of an affected twin (not recorded which).

The chain couples TRBV27 to TRBJ2-7; TCRdb's assignment of TRBD2 cannot be checked, as there is no DNA. The CDR3 totals 11 residues. Germline-derived CDR1 and CDR2 are MNHEY and SMNVEV (reference sequence). CDR3 loop: CANPSGREQYF.

The CDR3 loop reads CASSYQVGEEKLFF. The chain employs TRBV6-6 and TRBJ1-4. Germline V gene sequence: CDR1 MNHNY, CDR2 SVGAGI (reference sequence). This CDR3 is 14 amino acids long.

The chain links TRBV20-1 to TRBJ2-3; no DNA is available, so the TRBD2 call from TCRdb remains unchecked. Per germline, CDR1 DFQATT and CDR2 SNEGSKA (reference sequence). The CDR3 has 16 amino acids. CDR3 in amino acids: CSGAPLLAGELDTQYF.

The chain combines TRBV20-1 with TRBJ2-3; TCRdb's assignment of TRBD1 cannot be checked, as there is no DNA. The V gene's germline CDR1 is DFQATT and CDR2 SNEGSKA (reference sequence). This CDR3 is 12 amino acids long. The CDR3 loop reads CSAGGATDTQYF.

The V call is TRBV19, the J call TRBJ2-7; TCRdb's D call of TRBD2 is untestable without DNA. This CDR3 is built from 14 residues. Germline V gene lookup returns CDR1 LNHDA and CDR2 SQIVND (reference sequence). This chain's CDR3 is CASTLTSGNYEQYF.

V gene TRBV5-1 combines with J gene TRBJ2-2; TCRdb designates TRBD1, a call that cannot be tested without DNA. The CDR3 consists of 16 residues. Looked up from germline, CDR1 is SGHRS and CDR2 is YFSETQ. CDR3: CASSAAGTINTGELFF.

This chain joins TRBV15 and TRBJ2-1; checking the TCRdb D call of TRBD2 is not possible without DNA. The germline gives CDR1 LNHNV, CDR2 YYDKDF (reference sequence). There are 16 residues in the CDR3. CDR3 sequence: CATSSGGTSGGGGQFF. Full variable domain (missing parts from reference TRBV15 and TRBJ2-1): DAMVIQNPRYQVTQFGKPVTLSCSQTLNHNVMYWYQQKSSQAPKLLFHYYDKDFNNEADTPDNFQSRRPNTSFCFLDIRSPGLGDTAMYLCATSSGGTSGGGGQFFGPGTRLTVL.

The chain has TRBV27 and TRBJ2-7. Germline V CDR1 and CDR2: MNHEY, SMNVEV (reference sequence). This CDR3 region has 14 residues. CDR3 protein: CASSLAGIPYEQYF.

The chain combines TRBV7-9 with TRBJ1-5. CDR1 and CDR2 (germline): SEHNR, FQNEAQ (reference sequence). There are 11 residues in the CDR3. The CDR3 reads CASSRSQPQHF. Drawing the rest from reference TRBV7-9 and TRBJ1-5, the complete variable domain is DTGVSQNPRHKITKRGQNVTFRCDPISEHNRLYWYRQTLGQGPEFLTYFQNEAQLEKSRLLSDRFSAERPKGSFSTLEIQRTEQGDSAMYLCASSRSQPQHFGDGTRLSIL.

The chain joins TRBV5-1 to TRBJ1-6; TCRdb indicates TRBD1, and absent DNA this call remains unverified. The CDR3 sequence is 14 residues long. Germline assignment: CDR1 SGHRS and CDR2 YFSETQ. The CDR3 protein is CASSFGQGCSPLHF. The entire variable domain, with the rest obtained from reference TRBV5-1 and TRBJ1-6, is as follows: KAGVTQTPRYLIKTRGQQVTLSCSPISGHRSVSWYQQTPGQGLQFLFEYFSETQRNKGNFPGRFSGRQFSNSRSEMNVSTLELGDSALYLCASSFGQGCSPLHFGNGTRLTVT.

The chain uses TRBV28 and TRBJ1-4. In germline, CDR1 is MDHEN, CDR2 SYDVKM. The CDR3 runs 14 residues. The CDR3 sequence is CASSPRHGSEKLFF.

This rearrangement joins TRBV12-3 or TRBV12-4 to TRBJ2-7; the D call from TCRdb, TRBD1, cannot be confirmed without DNA. CDR3 length equals 12 residues. CDR3 protein: CASRGGSREQYF.

The V and J genes are TRBV7-2 and TRBJ1-5; TCRdb indicates TRBD1, and absent DNA this call remains unverified. Looked up from germline, CDR1 is SGHTA and CDR2 is FQGNSA. The CDR3 runs 14 residues. CDR3 in amino acids: CASSSQGANQPQHF.

The rearrangement joins TRBV12-3 or TRBV12-4 to TRBJ2-7; TCRdb selects TRBD1, and the lack of DNA leaves this call unchecked. This CDR3 region has 17 residues. CDR3 amino acids: CASSLSTPGSSFYEQYF.

This chain joins TRBV28 and TRBJ2-2; TCRdb names TRBD1, which stays unverified in the absence of DNA. This CDR3 contains 15 residues. The germline gives CDR1 MDHEN, CDR2 SYDVKM. The CDR3 here is CASTGQGARTGELFF.

V is TRBV20-1 and J is TRBJ2-7; TCRdb designates TRBD1, a call that cannot be tested without DNA. The CDR3 has 13 amino acids. Germline V gene lookup returns CDR1 DFQATT and CDR2 SNEGSKA (reference sequence). This chain's CDR3 is CSARGPTGYEQYF.

This chain uses TRBV4-1 with TRBJ2-2. This CDR3 has 15 residues. Looked up from germline, CDR1 is MGHRA and CDR2 is YSYEKL. The CDR3 sequence: CASSQDAKFTGELFF.

V is TRBV12-3 or TRBV12-4 and J is TRBJ2-7; TCRdb designates TRBD1, a call that cannot be tested without DNA. This CDR3 has 15 amino acids. CDR3 amino acids: CASSPGQTIYYEQYF.

The chain links TRBV5-6 to TRBJ2-2; the TCRdb call, TRBD2, lacks DNA for checking. CDR1 and CDR2 from the germline V gene are SGHDT and YYEEEE. This CDR3 spans 14 amino acids. The CDR3 loop is CASSSGLATGELFF.

This sequence joins TRBV12-3 or TRBV12-4 and TRBJ2-1. This CDR3 comprises 14 residues. The CDR3 sequence: CASSLGGPANEQFF.